The 30 T cell receptor beta chains reported below all come from one sample, sequenced in a study of T cell responses to AZD1222 COVID-19 vaccine. Clones were sequenced by immunoSEQ multiplex PCR, and TCRdb holds only the in-frame ones, with some missing. The repertoire has 120,000 or so clones, over 75% of them found once; the top ten carry approximately 4.6%. The input for sequencing was peripheral blood, taken on day 0 of AZD1222 vaccination. Receptors originate from an adult in good health.

In this sample, this clone turned up once. This chain joins TRBV7-2 and TRBJ2-1, with 8 bases that match TRBD2. There are 16 residues in the CDR3. Germline V gene sequence: CDR1 SGHTA, CDR2 FQGNSA. V lost 5 bases and J lost 1; bases outside the gene matches: 7. The CDR3 nucleotides are TGTGCCAGCAGCACGTCAGCGGGAGAGTCCTACAATGAGCAGTTCTTC. This translates into CASSTSAGESYNEQFF.

Concerning this clone: Additional DNA sequences in this sample encode the identical CDR3. The genes are TRBV10-1 and TRBJ2-5; TRBD2 matches at 8 bases. The V and J ends lost 4 bases and 5 bases, in that order; junction bases with no gene match: 6. The CDR3 sequence is 14 residues long. Germline V gene sequence: CDR1 WNHNN, CDR2 SYGVQD (reference sequence). The CDR3 nucleotides are TGCGCCAGCAGTGCAAGCGGGAGACGGGAGACCCAGTACTTC. Translation: CASSASGRRETQYF.

The chain has TRBV5-4 and TRBJ1-4, with a possible D match to TRBD1 (5 bases). Trimming pared 0 bases from V and 0 bases from J, leaving 12 bases between. Germline assignment: CDR1 SGHNT and CDR2 YYREEE (reference sequence). The CDR3 consists of 17 residues. CDR3 coding DNA: TGTGCCAGCAGCTTGGAAGCCGGGACTGCAACTAATGAAAAACTGTTTTTT. It codes for CASSLEAGTATNEKLFF.

This clone was detected only once. CDR3 loop: CASSLSRGWAQHF. CDR3 bases: TGTGCCAGCAGTCTTAGCCGGGGCTGGGCCCAGCATTTT. The gene calls are TRBV5-6 and TRBJ1-5; possibly TRBD1 for D (5 bases). Germline assignment: CDR1 SGHDT and CDR2 YYEEEE. With 5 bases removed from V and 11 bases from J, the gap between germline ends came to 17 bases. The CDR3 totals 13 residues.

This clone was counted a single time. The chain has TRBV2 and TRBJ2-7; D is unresolved. The CDR3 contains 11 residues. The ends were cut back, 2 bases at V and 6 bases at J, with 5 bases in the middle. Germline lookup yields CDR1 SNHLY and CDR2 FYNNEI. The CDR3 DNA follows: TGTGCCAGCAGTGAATTACGCGAGCAGTACTTC. Protein product: CASSELREQYF.

This clone turned up a few times. The chain couples TRBV6-5 to TRBJ1-1, with D unresolved. Germline V lookup: CDR1 MNHEY, CDR2 SVGAGI. This CDR3 is built from 13 residues. The V end was cut by 7 bases, the J end by 2 bases, with 11 bases between. Here the CDR3 DNA reads TGTGCCAGCACCCCCGGCGGTAACACTGAAGCTTTCTTT. It is translated as CASTPGGNTEAFF.

J is TRBJ2-7 and V is TRBV2; no clear D gene. V lost 7 bases and J lost 3, with 7 bases in between. This CDR3 spans 11 amino acids. CDR1 and CDR2 (germline): SNHLY, FYNNEI. Here the CDR3 reads CASTTGYEQYF. The CDR3 bases are TGTGCCAGCACCACGGGCTACGAGCAGTACTTC.

Details on this clone: One junction end does not reproduce the germline sequence, and a read error may be involved. V gene TRBV7-2 combines with J gene TRBJ2-7; 11 bases match TRBD2. The V gene's germline CDR1 is SGHTA and CDR2 FQGNSA. The CDR3 is made up of 16 amino acids. This CDR3 is CASSSPGQWRTSGPNF. The CDR3 DNA follows: TGTGCCAGCAGCTCCCCGGGACAGTGGCGGACTAGCGGGCCTAACTTC.

CDR3 coding DNA: TGTGCCAGCAGTTACCGGACAGGGTGGTTGGACACTGAAGCTTTCTTT. Encoded protein: CASSYRTGWLDTEAFF. The V and J genes are TRBV6-2 or TRBV6-3 and TRBJ1-1; 8 bases agree with TRBD1. The CDR3 is made up of 16 amino acids. In germline, CDR1 is MNHEY, CDR2 SVGEGT. The V and J ends lost 2 bases and 3 bases, in that order; junction bases with no gene match: 8.

This chain links TRBV30 with TRBJ2-7; possible D gene TRBD1, 5 bases. This CDR3 has 14 amino acids. Trimming removed 2 bases from V and 0 bases from J, with 11 bases in between. CDR1 GTSNPN and CDR2 SVGIG come from the germline V gene (reference sequence). CDR3 bases: TGTGCCTGGAGTAGGGGCAGGACCTCCTACGAGCAGTACTTC. The encoded protein is CAWSRGRTSYEQYF.

The J gene is TRBJ2-3, the V gene TRBV5-4, with no clear D. There are 14 residues in the CDR3. Trimming removed 4 bases from V and 2 bases from J, with 11 bases in between. The germline V gene has CDR1 SGHNT and CDR2 YYREEE (reference sequence). The CDR3 sequence: CASSKTSTTDTQYF. The CDR3 DNA follows: TGTGCCAGCAGCAAGACAAGTACCACAGATACGCAGTATTTT.

The chain carries TRBV3-1 (or the pseudogene TRBV3-2) and TRBJ1-3; D unclear. This CDR3 comprises 15 residues. CDR1 is LGHDT, CDR2 YNNKEL, per germline (reference sequence). With 1 base removed from V and 2 bases from J, the gap between germline ends came to 9 bases. Written as DNA, the CDR3 is TGTGCCAGCAGCCAAGTTCGGGGAACTGGAAACACCATATATTTT. Translation: CASSQVRGTGNTIYF.

This clone was seen a single time. This chain uses TRBV24-1 with TRBJ1-5; D is unresolved. With 0 bases removed from V and 0 bases from J, the gap between germline ends came to 14 bases. This CDR3 spans 18 amino acids. Germline CDR1 and CDR2: KGHDR and SFDVKD. The CDR3 coding sequence is TGTGCCACCAGTGATTTGGGCAGGTTTTTTTATAGCAATCAGCCCCAGCATTTT. It yields the protein CATSDLGRFFYSNQPQHF.

The chain carries TRBV7-9 and TRBJ2-7; D uncertain. V was pared by 5 bases and J by 4 bases, with 12 bases between. The length of the CDR3 is 13 residues. Germline V gene lookup returns CDR1 SEHNR and CDR2 FQNEAQ (reference sequence). The CDR3 sequence is CASSRTGPYEQYF. CDR3 nucleotide sequence: TGTGCCAGCAGCCGGACGGGCCCATACGAGCAGTACTTC.

The V call is TRBV28, the J call TRBJ2-6; D tentatively fits TRBD1 or TRBD2 (5 bases each). The CDR3 is 17 amino acids. Looked up from germline, CDR1 is MDHEN and CDR2 is SYDVKM. Deletions cut 5 bases from V and 0 bases from J, with 14 bases between. The DNA for the CDR3 is TGTGCCAGCAGTCTCACGGGACGCTTCTCTGGGGCCAACGTCCTGACTTTC. It encodes CASSLTGRFSGANVLTF.

This rearrangement joins TRBV20-1 to TRBJ2-7, with no clear D. V lost 3 bases and J 1 base, leaving 10 bases between the germline ends. Germline V gene data show CDR1 as DFQATT and CDR2 as SNEGSKA (reference sequence). The CDR3 is 13 residues long. The CDR3 nucleotides are TGCAGTGCTAGTTCGCCGGGTTCCTACGAGCAGTACTTC. Encoded protein: CSASSPGSYEQYF.

The rearrangement uses TRBV29-1 and TRBJ1-6, with D perhaps matching TRBD1 (5 bases). The V and J ends lost 4 bases and 9 bases respectively, with 13 bases between them. Germline CDR1 reads SQVTM; CDR2 reads ANQGSEA. There are 13 residues in the CDR3. DNA for the CDR3: TGCAGCGTTGCCCAGGGTAGGGGTTCACCCCTCCACTTT. Translation gives CSVAQGRGSPLHF.

Only a few counts were recorded for this clone. This sequence joins TRBV7-9 and TRBJ2-7; D is unclear. The CDR3 length is 15 residues. V was cut by 1 base and J by 2 bases, with 12 bases left in between. Per germline, CDR1 SEHNR and CDR2 FQNEAQ (reference sequence). CDR3 region: CASSLGLWTPYEQYF. Here the CDR3 DNA reads TGTGCCAGCAGCTTAGGACTTTGGACCCCCTACGAGCAGTACTTC.

This sequence joins TRBV5-1 and TRBJ2-3; maybe TRBD1 (5 bases). V was trimmed by 0 bases and J by 1 base, leaving 9 bases between them. Per germline, CDR1 SGHRS and CDR2 YFSETQ. This CDR3 comprises 15 residues. Here the CDR3 reads CASSLGGHRTDTQYF. The DNA for the CDR3 is TGCGCCAGCAGCTTGGGAGGACACCGCACAGATACGCAGTATTTT.

The chain links TRBV25-1 to TRBJ2-1; 8 nucleotides agree with TRBD2. The CDR3 runs to 16 residues. In germline, CDR1 is MGHDK, CDR2 SYGVNS. V dropped 7 bases and J dropped 6; count of bases not matched to a gene: 14. CDR3: CASISRGRGGLNEQFF. CDR3 DNA: TGTGCCAGCATTTCGCGTGGACGGGGGGGCCTCAATGAGCAGTTCTTC.

The V gene is TRBV24-1, the J gene TRBJ1-5, with TRBD1 matching 8 bases. The V gene's germline CDR1 is KGHDR and CDR2 SFDVKD. The CDR3 sequence is 17 residues long. Trimming removed 0 bases from V and 2 bases from J; junction bases left unmatched: 5. Written as DNA, the CDR3 is TGTGCCACCAGTGATTTGACCAGGGGGCTCGGCAATCAGCCCCAGCATTTT. Its translation is CATSDLTRGLGNQPQHF.

The rearrangement links TRBV7-6 to TRBJ1-2; TRBD1 matches at 9 bases. The ends lost 6 bases at V and 4 bases at J; junction bases unmatched: 9. Germline assignment: CDR1 SGHVS and CDR2 FNYEAQ. The CDR3 runs 15 residues. This CDR3 is CASSFGTGPTYGYTF. The CDR3 DNA is TGTGCCAGCAGTTTCGGGACAGGGCCTACCTATGGCTACACCTTC.

The chain links TRBV7-9 to TRBJ1-1, with 8 bases aligning to TRBD1. This CDR3 has 15 residues. J gave up 1 base and V 5 bases, and 6 bases lay outside the gene matches. In germline, CDR1 is SEHNR, CDR2 FQNEAQ (reference sequence). The CDR3 DNA reads as TGTGCCAGCAGCCCTGCCGGGACAGGGAACACTGAAGCTTTCTTT. Translated, it gives CASSPAGTGNTEAFF. Full variable domain (missing parts from reference TRBV7-9 and TRBJ1-1): DTGVSQNPRHKITKRGQNVTFRCDPISEHNRLYWYRQTLGQGPEFLTYFQNEAQLEKSRLLSDRFSAERPKGSFSTLEIQRTEQGDSAMYLCASSPAGTGNTEAFFGQGTRLTVV.

The rearrangement joins TRBV11-2 to TRBJ2-1; D call uncertain. The CDR3 runs to 13 residues. Germline V CDR1 and CDR2: SGHAT, FQNNGV. V lost 0 bases, J lost 10 bases, and 10 bases lay in between. The CDR3 DNA sequence: TGTGCCAGCAGCTTAGACGGCGAAGGGGAGCAGTTCTTC. Its protein product is CASSLDGEGEQFF.

This clone was seen only once. The V and J genes are TRBV7-2 and TRBJ1-5; tentatively, D is TRBD1 (5 bases). Trimming took off 3 bases at V and 5 bases at J, with 14 bases between the two ends. CDR1 and CDR2 (germline): SGHTA, FQGNSA. The CDR3 contains 15 residues. DNA for the CDR3: TGTGCCAGCAGCTTGGATGGGGGGGACTATCAGCCCCAGCATTTT. Amino acid sequence: CASSLDGGDYQPQHF.

The rearrangement joins TRBV7-6 to TRBJ1-4; D might be TRBD1 (5 bases). The CDR3 runs to 14 residues. Germline assignment: CDR1 SGHVS and CDR2 FNYEAQ. Trimming took off 6 bases at V and 7 bases at J, with 15 bases between the two ends. CDR3 loop: CASSTGTLGEKLFF. The CDR3 DNA reads TGTGCCAGCAGTACCGGGACGCTGGGTGAAAAACTGTTTTTT.

The chain carries TRBV19 and TRBJ1-3; D may be TRBD1 (5 bases). CDR3 length: 15 residues. V was clipped by 3 bases and J by 0 bases, with 9 bases between them. Looked up from germline, CDR1 is LNHDA and CDR2 is SQIVND (reference sequence). CDR3 loop: CASSIGRDSGNTIYF. Here the CDR3 DNA reads TGTGCCAGTAGTATCGGCAGGGACTCTGGAAACACCATATATTTT.

The rearrangement links TRBV28 to TRBJ2-6; D call uncertain. From germline, CDR1 is MDHEN and CDR2 SYDVKM. The CDR3 runs to 15 residues. V lost 5 bases and J 0 bases, leaving 8 bases between the germline ends. CDR3 DNA: TGTGCCAGCAGTGCCGGCGGCTCTGGGGCCAACGTCCTGACTTTC. Its translation: CASSAGGSGANVLTF.

In its sample, this clone was seen a few times. J is TRBJ1-6 and V is TRBV28, with D hard to call. CDR3 length: 12 residues. V was pared by 3 bases and J by 7 bases, with 4 bases between. The germline gives CDR1 MDHEN, CDR2 SYDVKM. CDR3 coding DNA: TGTGCCAGCAGTTTTGCAAATTCACCCCTCCACTTT. Its protein product is CASSFANSPLHF.

This chain uses TRBV28 with TRBJ1-5; the D gene is possibly TRBD1 (6 bases). Per germline, CDR1 MDHEN and CDR2 SYDVKM. V lost 3 bases and J lost 5, with 14 bases in between. This CDR3 is built from 15 residues. The CDR3 is CASSLSDGGHQPQHF. As DNA, the CDR3 is TGTGCCAGCAGTTTGTCAGACGGGGGCCATCAGCCCCAGCATTTT.